This TCR beta chain was captured in a study of CDR3 diversity in severe acne. TCRdb independently ran MiXCR on the PCR reads; one entry per CDR3 protein. This table holds about 85,000 distinct CDR3 sequences, about 52% found once. This clonotype was seen only once. Trimming stripped 2 bases from V and 4 bases from J, with 8 bases between. The CDR3 contains 13 residues. Germline CDR1 MNHEY, CDR2 SMNVEV (reference sequence). The chain couples TRBV27 to TRBJ1-1, with D uncertain. Input material: blood. The sequence came from a male donor in good health, serving as a control. CDR3 sequence reads: CASSLKPGTEAFF. In DNA, the CDR3 is TGTGCCAGCAGTTTAAAGCCGGGCACTGAAGCTTTCTTT.